This T cell receptor (beta chain) appears in the sequencing data of a study of shared clonotypes between healthy human individuals (dated by TCRdb to about 2020). Broadly, across the study: The cohort included a few men and a couple of women between 18 and 49 years of age. For each donor, CD4 naive and CD4 memory were each given three plates, CD8 naive was given two plates, and CD8 memory was given one plate. The study deeply sequenced blood TCR repertoires of about 5 healthy adults to estimate repertoire size and the extent of clonotype sharing between individuals. To increase sequencing depth and limit assay-specific biases, TCR repertoire library preparation and sequencing were carried out by different laboratories using diverse techniques. Each donor's leukapheresis produced roughly between roughly 0.85 and 9.5 billion PBMCs.

As concerns this clone: Its target antigen remains unknown. No clone much larger than this one lies a single base away; base qualities are absent.

The CDR3 measures 14 amino acids from cysteine to phenylalanine. Just the 42-base CDR3 DNA is kept, in frame starting at base 1. CDR1 and CDR2, per the germline V gene (reference sequence), are MNHEY and SMNVEV. The V and J ends are trimmed by 0 bases and 2 bases, leaving 8 bases between them. Broader findings and caveats from the paper: Sampling was limited to blood, and TCR repertoires in tissue likely differ from TCR repertoires in blood. Compared with non-shared clonotypes, clonotypes shared by all four sorted-subset donors had higher generation probabilities. Naive subsets generally had larger estimated clonotype richness than memory subsets did. Because the study included only a small number of donors, the genetic and exposure-history diversity represented was limited. Pairwise subsampling indicated that sequencing depth was expected to affect the degree of clonotype sharing among donors. When a handful of donors were compared, the shared fraction of clonotypes was around 5% for naive CD4, more than 3% for naive CD8, more than 2% for memory CD4, and 0.35% to 0.5% for memory CD8. Incomplete sequencing was indicated by rarefaction of sorted-subset datasets, despite the large sequencing depth.

Healthy HIV-negative adults with no recently reported acute infections or vaccinations were included as donors. Every donor was a Caucasian adult living in Nashville, Tennessee, USA. Magnetic negative selection was used to enrich CD4+ T cells, after which naive cells were positively selected on CD45RA and the negative fraction became the memory subset. After blood collection by leukapheresis, PBMCs were isolated using Ficoll-Histopaque density gradient centrifugation and then cryopreserved in the vapor phase of liquid nitrogen. Purity and quantity of every magnetically sorted T cell population were checked by analytical flow cytometry. Each sorted fraction had its genomic DNA isolated and then quantified by UV absorbance on a Nanodrop 2000c. TCR CDR3 regions were amplified from genomic DNA by multiplex PCR using the deep immunoSEQ assay. Extracted genomic DNA from each cell subset was spread evenly across all wells of several immunoSEQ 96-well plates, with each plate serving as a replicate. For sorted subsets, each replicate PCR was loaded with around 200 ng genomic DNA, equivalent to 30,000 or so T cell genomes. Purified libraries were measured with a Qubit 3.0 fluorometer, size-checked on a Bioanalyzer 2100, and measured again with the KAPA Library Quantification kit. Each immunoSEQ 96-well plate was sequenced on its own single-read 150-cycle Illumina NextSeq 550 flow cell. Turning to the authors' computational methods: Because the immunoSEQ output held only junctional sequences and lacked quality scores, the filtering could not match the filtering applied to full-length reads. Sequences were annotated with PyIR, a Python wrapper for IgBLAST v1.9, using IMGT germline references to assign V/J genes and CDR3. Any read was removed if the V/J assignment was weak (E-value above 1e-6), the CDR3 was missing, or the read contained stop codons, out-of-frame junctions, or ambiguous translated residues. V3J clonotypes were defined as sequences sharing an identical inferred V gene, J gene, and CDR3 amino acid sequence. Percentage overlap between repertoires was computed as shared unique clonotypes divided by the size of the smaller repertoire. Three approaches were used to assess repertoire richness: RTK rarefaction, the Chao1 estimator, and Recon v2.1 estimates of unobserved clonotypes. OLGA was used to compute generation probabilities for all TCRbeta clonotypes that the gDNA method yielded from a few donors. TCRdb limited this immuneACCESS table to in-frame rearrangements with V and J called. A share of clones is missing; checked studies link under half to unresolved V genes, and the rest is unexplained. Clone size and V and J calls were adopted from that table, with D and trimming inferred from the DNA. Here the sample has around 2.1 million clones; about 94% occur a single time. More than 0.1% of the sample is in the top ten clones.

This receptor chain uses TRBV27 and TRBJ2-7; the D gene is unclear. Sequenced: naive CD4+ T cells sorted from blood. The sample's cell subset or site label, decoded: CD45RA+ positively selected. This sequence originates from a man between 18 and 29 years old in good health. The sequenced DNA is TGTGCCAGCAGTTTATCGTCCCTAACCTACGAGCAGTACTTC. Translated, it gives CASSLSSLTYEQYF.